By sample share, the clone carrying this T cell receptor beta chain is medium-sized. The sample originates from a study of blood T cell repertoires in COVID-19. In the study overall: Spain, Italy and the United States supplied samples that represented acute and convalescent COVID-19. PBMCs, B-cell-depleted T cells, or T cells provided the cDNA or gDNA that made up the material.

Original handling: It was from reference gene primer amplification that nucleated cell counts were estimated. The data were produced by immunoSEQ multiplex PCR, yet TCRdb's version contains in-frame clones alone and is incomplete. V, J and clone size are those of that table, while D and trimming were read from the DNA. The sample holds some 50,000 clones, under 80% seen once. The CDR3 contains 14 residues. Germline loops: CDR1 SQVTM, CDR2 ANQGSEA. Losses at the gene ends were 2 bases for V and 0 bases for J; bases not matched to a gene: 2. V and J are TRBV29-1 and TRBJ2-7; 9 nucleotides align to TRBD2. The sequenced material came from peripheral blood. This sequence originates from a human donor in a cohort sampled during active COVID-19. The CDR3 DNA is TGCAGCGTTGAAAAGCGGGGGGACTCCTACGAGCAGTACTTC. Translated, it gives CSVEKRGDSYEQYF.